A selection of T cell receptor beta chains follows, all from one sample in a study of blood T cell repertoires in COVID-19. Sequenced by immunoSEQ multiplex PCR; TCRdb stores in-frame clones only, minus some. The sample records about 230,000 clones, 83% being singletons. The sample consisted of peripheral blood. These receptors were taken from a woman in her fifties or sixties with acute or convalescent COVID-19. CDR3s include the opening cysteine and the closing phenylalanine or tryptophan. The D gene is left open where the match is weak. Where a row states a size, it is once, few, many or the class of an expanded clone; other rows omit it.

j_call,clone_size,d_call,v_call,cdr3_aa,cdr3_nt
TRBJ2-2,.,TRBD1,TRBV7-3,CASSQGQGDTGELFF,TGTGCCAGCAGCCAAGGACAGGGAGACACCGGGGAGCTGTTTTTT
TRBJ1-2,.,TRBD1,TRBV5-1,CASSPFDRAGYTF,TGCGCCAGCAGCCCGTTCGACAGGGCTGGCTACACCTTC
TRBJ2-5,.,TRBD2,TRBV2,CASSGGLAGPQETQYF,TGTGCCAGCAGTGGAGGACTAGCGGGACCCCAAGAGACCCAGTACTTC
TRBJ2-1,.,TRBD2,TRBV4-3,CASSQETLAGANEQFF,TGCGCCAGCAGCCAAGAGACACTAGCGGGGGCGAATGAGCAGTTCTTC
TRBJ1-2,.,.,TRBV7-2,CASSLTGFGYTF,TGTGCCAGCAGCCTCACCGGGTTTGGCTACACCTTC
TRBJ1-1,.,.,TRBV2,CASRLGGQGTEAFF,TGTGCCAGCAGGTTGGGAGGGCAAGGGACTGAAGCTTTCTTT
TRBJ2-2,.,.,TRBV15,CATSRARRTGNTGELFF,TGTGCCACCAGCAGAGCACGGCGAACGGGGAACACCGGGGAGCTGTTTTTT
TRBJ2-1,.,.,TRBV6-5,CASRVGTGVLNEQFF,TGTGCCAGCAGAGTGGGAACAGGTGTACTGAATGAGCAGTTCTTC
TRBJ1-4,few,.,TRBV7-9,CASSFTRGGVNEKLFF,TGTGCCAGCAGCTTTACCAGGGGCGGTGTAAATGAAAAACTGTTTTTT
TRBJ1-6,.,.,TRBV2,CASSPTENSPLHF,TGTGCCAGCAGTCCGACAGAGAATTCACCCCTCCACTTT
TRBJ2-7,.,TRBD1,TRBV5-1,CASSLDGTGLPEQYF,TGCGCCAGCAGCTTGGATGGGACAGGGCTGCCCGAGCAGTACTTC
TRBJ1-2,.,.,TRBV6-5,CASSSSGAFGYTF,TGTGCCAGCAGTTCTTCAGGGGCCTTTGGCTACACCTTC
TRBJ1-3,.,TRBD1,TRBV2,CASSSDRAGNTIYF,TGTGCCAGCAGTTCGGACAGGGCTGGAAACACCATATATTTT
TRBJ2-2,.,.,TRBV3-1/TRBV3-2,CASSLLTGANTGELFF,TGTGCCAGCAGCCTATTGACTGGAGCGAACACCGGGGAGCTGTTTTTT
TRBJ2-2,.,TRBD2,TRBV9,CASSVGEGGPGELFF,TGTGCCAGCAGCGTAGGAGAGGGAGGGCCCGGGGAGCTGTTTTTT
TRBJ2-5,.,TRBD1,TRBV12-5,CASGLRRGQGEETQYF,TGTGCTAGTGGCCTTCGCCGGGGACAGGGGGAAGAGACCCAGTACTTC
TRBJ1-2,.,.,TRBV12-3/TRBV12-4,CASGGGYTF,TGTGCCAGCGGCGGAGGCTACACCTTC
TRBJ1-2,.,TRBD1,TRBV6-5,CASRPAGTAGGYTF,TGTGCCAGCAGACCGGCCGGGACAGCAGGTGGCTACACCTTC
TRBJ1-5,.,.,TRBV30,CALGPRTVQLPQHF,TGTGCCCTGGGGCCCCGCACGGTACAACTTCCCCAGCATTTT
TRBJ2-2,.,TRBD2,TRBV5-4,CASSVAGGITGELFF,TGTGCCAGCAGCGTAGCGGGAGGGATCACCGGGGAGCTGTTTTTT
TRBJ1-1,.,TRBD1,TRBV6-5,CASSFNRGTEAFF,TGTGCCAGCAGTTTTAACAGGGGCACTGAAGCTTTCTTT
TRBJ2-2,.,TRBD2,TRBV6-2/TRBV6-3,CASSYSVSGGRVTGELFF,TGTGCCAGCAGTTACTCGGTTAGCGGGGGGCGGGTCACCGGGGAGCTGTTTTTT
TRBJ2-3,.,.,TRBV19,CASSISVQRTDTQYF,TGTGCCAGTAGTATCTCGGTACAGCGCACAGATACGCAGTATTTT
TRBJ1-2,.,.,TRBV3-1/TRBV3-2,CASTKGGGSYGYTF,TGTGCCAGCACCAAAGGGGGGGGGAGCTATGGCTACACCTTC
TRBJ2-5,.,.,TRBV7-2,CASSLYTRETQYF,TGTGCCAGCAGCTTATATACGAGAGAGACCCAGTACTTC
TRBJ1-2,.,TRBD1,TRBV19,CASRPTGVGGYTF,TGTGCCAGTAGGCCCACAGGGGTGGGCGGCTACACCTTC
TRBJ1-4,.,TRBD1,TRBV19,CASSTQGALSEKLFF,TGTGCCAGTAGTACACAGGGGGCTCTGAGTGAAAAACTGTTTTTT
TRBJ2-5,.,.,TRBV5-1,CASSATGFQETQYF,TGCGCCAGCAGCGCTACAGGGTTCCAAGAGACCCAGTACTTC
TRBJ2-1,.,.,TRBV10-3,CAILDYSNNEQFF,TGTGCCATCCTCGACTATTCTAACAATGAGCAGTTCTTC
TRBJ1-2,.,TRBD1,TRBV6-1,CASSEAGQGNGYTF,TGTGCCAGCAGTGAAGCGGGACAGGGTAATGGCTACACCTTC
TRBJ2-7,.,TRBD1,TRBV6-5,CASSYRQGNYEQYF,TGTGCCAGCAGTTACCGACAGGGGAACTACGAGCAGTACTTC
TRBJ1-6,.,TRBD1,TRBV3-1/TRBV3-2,CASSLTGLGDSPLHF,TGTGCCAGCAGCCTGACAGGGCTCGGGGATTCACCCCTCCACTTT
TRBJ2-7,.,TRBD1,TRBV27,CASSSTGSEQYF,TGTGCCAGCAGTTCGACAGGGTCCGAGCAGTACTTC
TRBJ1-4,once,.,TRBV28,CASSIQGVHEKLFF,TGTGCCAGCAGTATACAGGGTGTTCATGAAAAACTGTTTTTT
TRBJ1-2,.,.,TRBV19,CASSNRSYGYTF,TGTGCCAGTAGCAACAGGAGTTATGGCTACACCTTC
TRBJ2-1,.,.,TRBV10-3,CAISDLPAGEGGNEQFF,TGTGCCATCAGTGATCTGCCGGCGGGAGAGGGGGGAAATGAGCAGTTCTTC
TRBJ1-1,.,TRBD1,TRBV15,CATSSARGTEAFF,TGTGCCACCAGCAGCGCCAGGGGGACTGAAGCTTTCTTT
TRBJ2-5,once,TRBD1,TRBV15,CATRGTGNRETQYF,TGTGCCACCAGAGGGACAGGCAATCGGGAGACCCAGTACTTC
TRBJ2-7,.,.,TRBV5-6,CASSGVGTYEQYF,TGTGCCAGCAGCGGAGTTGGTACCTACGAGCAGTACTTC
TRBJ2-1,.,TRBD2,TRBV20-1,CSASGTSGVSEQFF,TGCAGTGCTAGTGGGACTAGCGGGGTATCGGAGCAGTTCTTC
TRBJ2-7,.,TRBD2,TRBV2,CASTVGLAGPYEQYF,TGTGCCAGCACTGTGGGGCTAGCGGGCCCCTACGAGCAGTACTTC
TRBJ2-1,once,TRBD2,TRBV9,CASSAREGLYNEQFF,TGTGCCAGCAGCGCGCGGGAGGGTCTCTACAATGAGCAGTTCTTC
TRBJ1-3,.,.,TRBV29-1,CSASTGTNSGNTIYF,TGCAGCGCGTCGACAGGAACTAACTCTGGAAACACCATATATTTT
TRBJ1-1,.,.,TRBV19,CASANQVNTEAFF,TGTGCCAGTGCTAACCAGGTTAACACTGAAGCTTTCTTT
TRBJ2-1,.,TRBD2,TRBV10-3,CATVSSGDYNEQFF,TGTGCCACAGTGAGTAGCGGGGACTACAATGAGCAGTTCTTC
TRBJ2-7,.,TRBD2,TRBV3-1/TRBV3-2,CASSKGAGGLEQYF,TGTGCCAGCAGCAAAGGAGCGGGAGGGCTAGAGCAGTACTTC
TRBJ2-4,once,.,TRBV3-1/TRBV3-2,CASSQEGVNIQYF,TGTGCCAGCAGCCAAGAAGGGGTAAACATTCAGTACTTC
TRBJ2-4,.,TRBD2,TRBV5-1,CASSLGTSVTKNIQYF,TGCGCCAGCAGCTTAGGGACTAGCGTTACCAAAAACATTCAGTACTTC
TRBJ2-1,medium-sized,TRBD1,TRBV27,CASGQVLQFF,TGTGCCAGCGGACAGGTTCTGCAGTTCTTC
TRBJ1-5,.,.,TRBV28,CASSFAGLDQPQHF,TGTGCCAGCAGTTTTGCAGGGCTCGACCAGCCCCAGCATTTT
TRBJ1-2,.,.,TRBV5-4,CASSAAVLQREGYTF,TGTGCCAGCAGCGCAGCGGTGCTCCAGCGTGAAGGCTACACCTTC
TRBJ1-4,.,.,TRBV28,CASSGTARGEKLFF,TGTGCCAGCAGTGGAACGGCTAGAGGGGAAAAACTGTTTTTT
TRBJ2-3,.,.,TRBV27,CASLDRDTQYF,TGTGCCAGCCTGGACAGAGATACGCAGTATTTT
TRBJ2-2,few,.,TRBV9,CASSTGTGELFF,TGTGCCAGCAGCACAGGGACCGGGGAGCTGTTTTTT
TRBJ2-2,few,.,TRBV21-1,CASSTDMGTTNTGELFF,TGTGCCAGCAGCACGGACATGGGAACAACGAACACCGGGGAGCTGTTTTTT
TRBJ2-5,.,TRBD2,TRBV5-1,CASSLAAGGPETQYF,TGCGCCAGCAGCTTGGCAGCGGGAGGGCCAGAGACCCAGTACTTC
TRBJ2-7,.,TRBD2,TRBV12-3/TRBV12-4,CASYISGGAAQYF,TGTGCCAGCTATATCTCCGGGGGGGCCGCGCAGTACTTC
TRBJ2-3,.,TRBD2,TRBV24-1,CATSDELAGGRDTQYF,TGTGCCACCAGTGATGAACTAGCGGGGGGGCGGGATACGCAGTATTTT
TRBJ1-6,.,.,TRBV4-1,CASSFGLPGGSYNSPLHF,TGCGCCAGCAGCTTCGGGCTCCCCGGGGGCTCCTATAATTCACCCCTCCACTTT